The present T cell receptor (beta chain) was sequenced within a study of cytomegalovirus exposure and HLA in healthy donors (dated by TCRdb to 2015 to 2018). Context from the whole study: An earlier analysis of approximately 550 of the donors reported more than 250 Gb of sequence data and 117 million unique TCR beta sequences from 150 million to 200 million T cells. An early release covering around 630 HLA-typed donors comprised 300 to 350 gigabases of sequencing data and tens of millions of unique TCR sequences. Among the roughly 380 genotyped donors, under 90% belonged to the genetic ancestry cluster associated with self-reported Caucasian donors. The aim of the study was to test whether cataloging public T cell receptors could identify signatures of past pathogen exposure. The study profiled the T cell repertoires of more than 500 subjects by immunosequencing and related them to cytomegalovirus serostatus. In addition to the first cohort of 666 subjects, a separate validation cohort of 120 different subjects was used. The study combined high-throughput TCR immunosequencing, statistical association of individual TCRs with disease status, and machine learning to predict cytomegalovirus infection status. A later analysis re-examined previously published TCR beta repertoires from just over 650 donors and added high-resolution HLA genotyping to investigate patterns of TCR occurrence. Rather than using new phenotypic data, the later analysis identified candidate immune exposures from TCR beta sequences and from how often those sequences occurred across donors. An earlier analysis of 500 to 750 of the donors applied high-throughput TCR beta sequencing to assess whether each TCR beta V gene segment acted as functional or pseudogenic. Alongside the repertoire data, information on donor age, sex, ethnicity and CMV serostatus was compiled. A later genetic analysis used genome-wide SNP genotypes for about 60% of the roughly 700 donors, treating that subset as a discovery cohort. Every discovery cohort repertoire had been produced on one sequencing platform. Both class I and class II loci were covered by HLA typing, at four-digit resolution. The number of typed donors differed by locus: about 629-640 for A, B, C, DRB1 and DQB1; 500 to 550 for DQA1; roughly 600 for DPA1; and 400 to 480 for DPB1. Roughly 5 DR-DQ haplotypes were handled as single units for association and clustering, since linkage in the cohort was strong. Across around 400 genotyped donors of the cohort, an average of about 200,000 unique TCR beta nucleotide sequences per donor were sequenced, and roughly 20% of those sequences were non-productive. The paper as a whole reports these results and caveats: According to a later genetic analysis, donors in an Asian-associated ancestry cluster had fewer N-insertions in productive TCRs than the approximately 650-donor mean. Specific HLA alleles were associated with over 15,000 TCR beta sequences at a false discovery rate of 0.05 in a later analysis. A further reported finding was that TCR beta sequences accurately predicted the HLA-A and HLA-B alleles for most subjects in the first cohort. Linkage disequilibrium might explain the correlated functional status among segregating V segments, but an unknown experimental factor could not be excluded. In a later analysis, most CMV-associated TCR beta chains were found to appear HLA-restricted, with HLA associations seemingly driven largely by CMV exposure. In a later analysis, TCR association rates were found to vary across HLA loci, with the most associated TCRs seen for DRB1 alleles and the fewest for HLA-C alleles. Sequencing depth was assumed to be roughly uniform across donors in the presence/absence analyses, though that assumption may not hold. Strong co-occurrence of HLA alleles, especially DR and DQ, made assigning TCR associations to individual alleles difficult. Immune exposure information for the cohort was limited to CMV serostatus. In vitro tests confirmed that a few of the cytomegalovirus-associated TCR beta chains recognize cytomegalovirus antigens. The classifier was reported to diagnose cytomegalovirus status with high specificity and sensitivity in both the original and validation cohorts. An association between a missense DCLRE1C variant and V-gene and J-gene trimming of TCR beta chains was found in a later genetic analysis and replicated in an independent cohort. The authors suggested that the approach could potentially be extended to other disease states and immunological phenotypes. A total of fewer than 200 TCR beta chains were listed by the study as associated with cytomegalovirus. In a later analysis, several top co-occurrence clusters were reported to appear linked to parvovirus B19, influenza, CMV and Epstein-Barr virus. Because counts were too low, 15 to 20 rarely observed V segments, including chromosome 9 orphons, were left out of the earlier analysis of 587 of the donors. Across donors, most TCR sequences were observed very rarely, whereas some public TCRs were present in many individuals. Broadly in line with IMGT annotations, most TCR beta V segments showed up in productive rearrangements about 87% or about 30% of the time in an earlier analysis of 587 of the donors. In a later analysis, HLA-associated TCR beta chains were found to be more clonally expanded and to have lower generation probabilities than equally common non-associated chains. The cohort was sequenced for TCR beta chains only, and without alpha or paired-chain data the features that could be detected were limited. A cluster of highly shared sequence variants was judged likely to represent a technical artifact of the sequencing pipeline. Because HLA typing was unavailable for some donors at each locus, only the typed subset was used in association tests.

In total, more than 500 healthy bone marrow donors made up the cohort. Cohort members were all nominally healthy when sampled, although unrecorded immune exposures were likely present. The donor tested CMV seronegative, placing the donor among the approximately 360 seronegative members of the cohort. Each donor provided a peripheral blood sample, and peripheral blood mononuclear cells were used for TCR beta sequencing. The Qiagen DNeasy Blood Extraction Kit was used to extract genomic DNA from the blood cell samples. The library was produced with the immunoSEQ multiplex PCR assay. The multiplex PCR relied on a mix of 60 forward primers for TCR Vbeta segments and 13 reverse primers for TCR Jbeta segments. The CDR3 region of rearranged TCR beta genes was amplified from genomic DNA by a multiplex PCR assay. Amplified TCR beta libraries were sequenced as 87-base-pair reads on the Illumina HiSeq System. Regarding the original processing steps: A later analysis counted around 72 million unique TCR beta chains across the 666 repertoires, and 9.5 million to 11 million of these chains were shared by at least two donors. Raw reads were error-corrected and collapsed into unique sequences with a nearest-neighbor algorithm that merged closely related sequences to remove PCR and sequencing errors. To assign V, D and J gene segments, CDR3 sequences were aligned to IMGT reference sequences. For a sequence to be retained, a match of at least six nucleotides to both a V gene segment and a J gene segment was required. Rearrangements were called productive when the CDR3 lacked stop codons and stayed in frame with V and J; all others were non-productive. Following IMGT convention, CDR3 was defined as the stretch from the second conserved V-encoded cysteine to the conserved J-encoded phenylalanine. In an earlier analysis of roughly 580 of the donors, sequences lacking an unambiguous match to a single V gene segment were excluded. An earlier analysis of about 600 of the donors called V segments functional above 56.7% productive rearrangements and segregating when the between-donor standard deviation exceeded 5%. To diagnose cytomegalovirus status from the catalog of TCR beta chain sequences, a statistical classification framework was built. In a later analysis, V and J genes were assigned by comparing TCR nucleotide sequences against IMGT/GENE-DB human TR gene sequences. In a later analysis, CDR3 sequences and most-parsimonious VDJ recombination scenarios were assigned using the TCRdist pipeline. In a later analysis, each TCR beta chain was defined by its CDR3 amino acid sequence together with its V-gene family, and reads without a unique V-gene family were excluded. To address suspected cross-contamination and a sequencing artifact, a later analysis removed roughly 580 highly shared, low-generation-probability nucleotide sequences. In a later analysis, a clonal expansion index was calculated for each public chain from normalized within-repertoire ranks of inferred template counts. In a later analysis, generation probabilities were computed using a VDJ recombination model fitted to out-of-frame rearrangements, and the results were checked against IGoR. A later analysis scored TCR-TCR, TCR-HLA and TCR-CMV co-occurrence with hypergeometric tests, applying a repertoire-size bias correction to TCR pairs. To estimate false discovery rates, a later analysis permuted the HLA or CMV assignments 20 times. A later analysis grouped co-occurring TCRs with DBSCAN, adding TCRdist sequence similarity when clustering within HLA-allele-positive subsets. Repertoires with fewer than 30,000 or more than 120,000 public chains, plus five repertoires with anomalous nucleotide sharing, were excluded from co-occurrence clustering. Here the immuneACCESS table is served through TCRdb, limited to in-frame sequences with V and J called. Missing clones are a known gap in these copies; in checked studies unresolved V genes cover under half, and the rest lacks a known reason. D and trimming come from the DNA, and the V and J calls and clone size come from that table. The sample table lists under 150,000 clones, 75% of them with a count of one. The ten largest clones capture 2.5% to 3.5% of the sample.

As to this clone: Which antigen it targets is not known. Base qualities are not at hand, and no much larger clone is one base apart.

Specimen: PBMCs. This clonotype was sampled from a man aged 30 to 39 in good health and CMV-seronegative.

The DNA reads TGTGCCACCCTGGAGGGCTACGAGCAGTACTTC. Translated, it reads CATLEGYEQYF. The receptor chain draws on TRBV19 and TRBJ2-7; a weak D assignment points to TRBD2 (6 bases agree). The cysteine opens and the phenylalanine closes a CDR3 of 11 amino acids. The retained sequence is limited to the CDR3, 33 bases, with the frame set at the first base. V is pared back by 10 bases and J by 3 bases, with 10 bases lying between the germline termini. Looking up the germline V gene (reference sequence) yields CDR1 LNHDA and CDR2 SQIVND.